Presented here are 14 T cell receptor beta chains from one specimen sequenced in a study of blood T cell repertoires in COVID-19. This table comes from immunoSEQ multiplex PCR, and its TCRdb copy is limited to in-frame clones, with some not included. This table holds some 260,000 clones, around nine tenths found once. Sequenced: peripheral blood. These receptors originate from a woman between 70 and 85 years old with COVID-19, enrolled during active disease.

This chain uses TRBV3-1 (or the pseudogene TRBV3-2) with TRBJ2-3; perhaps TRBD2 as D (8 bases). Germline CDR1 reads LGHDT; CDR2 reads YNNKEL (reference sequence). The length of the CDR3 is 15 residues. The V and J ends lost 0 bases and 4 bases respectively, with 11 bases between them. CDR3 in DNA: TGTGCCAGCAGCCAAGATAGCGGGACAGCAGATACGCAGTATTTT. Residues: CASSQDSGTADTQYF.

In its sample, this clone was seen once. This chain links TRBV3-1 (or the pseudogene TRBV3-2) with TRBJ2-1; TRBD2 matches at 7 bases. Germline-derived CDR1 and CDR2 are LGHDT and YNNKEL (reference sequence). This CDR3 spans 17 amino acids. V was pared by 4 bases and J by 8 bases, with 17 bases of the junction left unmatched. The CDR3 DNA sequence: TGTGCCAGCAGCCTAGGGAGGGTTTCTAGTTACTTCGATGAGCAGTTCTTC. Its translation: CASSLGRVSSYFDEQFF.

The gene calls are TRBV6-5 and TRBJ2-1; weak D call: TRBD1 (6 bases). Germline-derived CDR1 and CDR2 are MNHEY and SVGAGI. V was trimmed by 6 bases and J by 3 bases, leaving 15 bases between them. The length of the CDR3 is 15 residues. The CDR3 sequence is CASRRGTIIYNEQFF. The DNA for the CDR3 is TGTGCCAGCAGGAGGGGGACAATAATCTACAATGAGCAGTTCTTC.

This clone was recorded a few times. The genes are TRBV28 and TRBJ1-3, with D maybe TRBD1 (6 bases). The CDR3 is made up of 12 amino acids. The germline V and J ends were trimmed by 3 bases and 10 bases, with 10 bases remaining between them. Germline CDR1 MDHEN, CDR2 SYDVKM. The CDR3 DNA reads TGTGCCAGCAGTTTTGGGGGCCGGACCATATATTTT. This sequence encodes CASSFGGRTIYF.

The V gene is TRBV24-1, the J gene TRBJ2-1; 14 positions agree with TRBD2. This CDR3 contains 19 residues. Germline V lookup: CDR1 KGHDR, CDR2 SFDVKD. With 4 bases clipped from V and 2 bases from J, the junction kept 9 bases outside the gene matches. CDR3 DNA sequence: TGTGCCACCAGTGAGCCCGGGACTAGCGGGAGTGGGGCCTACAATGAGCAGTTCTTC. Amino acids: CATSEPGTSGSGAYNEQFF.

V usage is TRBV9 and J usage is TRBJ1-4; the D is unclear. Germline-derived CDR1 and CDR2 are SGDLS and YYNGEE. With 4 bases removed from V and 5 bases from J, the gap between germline ends came to 15 bases. The CDR3 is made up of 15 amino acids. This CDR3 reads CASSMEGHRNEKLFF. The CDR3 nucleotides read TGTGCCAGCAGCATGGAGGGCCACCGGAATGAAAAACTGTTTTTT.

This sequence joins TRBV7-6 and TRBJ2-1; 12 positions match TRBD2. Per germline, CDR1 SGHVS and CDR2 FNYEAQ. V was clipped by 5 bases and J by 5 bases; unmatched bases: 4. The CDR3 runs 15 residues. The CDR3 DNA reads TGTGCCAGCAGCATGACTAGCGGGGGTGACAATGAGCAGTTCTTC. It codes for CASSMTSGGDNEQFF.

This chain links TRBV2 with TRBJ1-6; perhaps TRBD1 as D (6 bases). Trimming pared 4 bases from V and 9 bases from J, leaving 13 bases between. Germline V gene data show CDR1 as SNHLY and CDR2 as FYNNEI. CDR3 size: 14 residues. This CDR3 reads CASSGQGYGSPLHF. CDR3 coding DNA: TGTGCCAGCAGTGGGCAGGGGTACGGTTCACCCCTCCACTTT.

The rearrangement joins TRBV15 to TRBJ1-1, with 8 nucleotides matching TRBD1. In germline, CDR1 is LNHNV, CDR2 YYDKDF (reference sequence). V shed 1 base, J shed 3 bases, and the junction held 1 base outside the gene matches. The CDR3 sequence is 14 residues long. The CDR3, as DNA: TGTGCCACCAGCAGAGCACAGGGGGACACTGAAGCTTTCTTT. Protein sequence: CATSRAQGDTEAFF. Complete variable domain (other parts from reference TRBV15 and TRBJ1-1): DAMVIQNPRYQVTQFGKPVTLSCSQTLNHNVMYWYQQKSSQAPKLLFHYYDKDFNNEADTPDNFQSRRPNTSFCFLDIRSPGLGDTAMYLCATSRAQGDTEAFFGQGTRLTVV.

Here the CDR3 reads CASSYLGQGEGIEQYF. For the CDR3, the DNA is TGTGCCAGCAGTTACCTAGGACAGGGAGAAGGTATTGAGCAGTACTTC. The V and J genes are TRBV6-5 and TRBJ2-7, with 8 bases that match TRBD1. The germline gives CDR1 MNHEY, CDR2 SVGAGI. V lost 2 bases to trimming and J lost 7 bases; unmatched junction nucleotides: 13. CDR3 length: 16 residues.

The genes are TRBV4-2 and TRBJ2-2; TRBD1 aligns across 8 bases. The germline V gene has CDR1 LGHNA and CDR2 YNFKEQ. V shed 0 bases, J shed 1 base, and the junction held 4 bases outside the gene matches. CDR3 length: 17 amino acids. CDR3 region: CASSQDVTGGNTGELFF. The CDR3 nucleotides are TGTGCCAGCAGCCAAGACGTAACAGGGGGGAACACCGGGGAGCTGTTTTTT.

The chain employs TRBV7-9 and TRBJ2-2; D possibly corresponds to TRBD2 (6 bases). Germline V CDR1 and CDR2: SEHNR, FQNEAQ (reference sequence). The CDR3 runs 18 residues. The V and J ends lost 2 bases and 2 bases respectively, with 18 bases between them. CDR3 bases: TGTGCCAGCAGCTTAAGAGCCCTAGGCGGGACTAACACCGGGGAGCTGTTTTTT. It encodes CASSLRALGGTNTGELFF.

The chain employs TRBV5-1 and TRBJ2-7; 7 nucleotides match TRBD1. J was trimmed by 2 bases and V by 0 bases; bases with no gene match: 5. There are 15 residues in the CDR3. Germline assignment: CDR1 SGHRS and CDR2 YFSETQ. Here the CDR3 reads CASSLARTGTYEQYF. CDR3 in DNA: TGCGCCAGCAGCTTGGCTCGGACAGGCACCTACGAGCAGTACTTC.

This chain links TRBV4-2 with TRBJ2-6; no reliable D call. CDR3 length: 15 residues. V lost 1 base and J lost 2, with 6 bases in between. CDR1 LGHNA and CDR2 YNFKEQ come from the germline V gene. The DNA for the CDR3 is TGTGCCAGCAGCCAAGCTAGAACTGGGGCCAACGTCCTGACTTTC. Protein: CASSQARTGANVLTF.